The source of this TCR beta chain is a study of blood T cell repertoires in COVID-19. In the study overall: Sites in the United States, Italy and Spain provided acute and convalescent COVID-19 samples. PBMCs, B-cell-depleted T cells, or T cells were the source of the cDNA or gDNA that made up the material.

Under the authors' procedure: Reference gene primer amplification yielded estimated nucleated cell counts. Method: immunoSEQ multiplex PCR; TCRdb's copy keeps in-frame clones and lacks some. V and J calls and clone size are as listed in that table; D and trimming were resolved from the DNA. The sample carries a few hundred thousand clones, around nine tenths recorded once. V lost 1 base and J lost 0, with 10 bases in between. Germline CDR1 is KGHSH and CDR2 is LQKENI. The length of the CDR3 is 16 residues. The TCR comes from a woman aged 55-70 years with acute or convalescent COVID-19. Sequencing was performed on peripheral blood. The V gene is TRBV18, the J gene TRBJ1-5; D perhaps matches TRBD1 (6 bases). CDR3: CASSPRRQDSNQPQHF. Written as DNA, the CDR3 is TGTGCCAGCTCACCACGGCGACAGGATAGCAATCAGCCCCAGCATTTT. Variable domain in full (rest from reference TRBV18 and TRBJ1-5): NAGVMQNPRHLVRRRGQEARLRCSPMKGHSHVYWYRQLPEEGLKFMVYLQKENIIDESGMPKERFSAEFPKEGPSILRIQQVVRGDSAAYFCASSPRRQDSNQPQHFGDGTRLSIL.